A single sample is the source of the 7 T cell receptor beta chains below, sequenced in a study of HIV-infected patients and healthy controls. Each CDR3 protein gets one entry after TCRdb re-called the 5' RACE reads with MiXCR. This sample has almost 65,000 distinct CDR3 sequences, with approximately 21% found just once. What was sequenced was CD4+ T cells from blood. Receptors originate from a human donor in good health.

The table lists this clonotype with many counts. The chain carries TRBV6-5 and TRBJ2-7, with a possible D match to TRBD2 (7 bases). Germline V lookup: CDR1 MNHEY, CDR2 SVGAGI. V dropped 0 bases and J dropped 0 bases, with 9 bases sitting between them. CDR3 length: 15 amino acids. The CDR3 loop is CASSYSGGPSYEQYF. The CDR3 nucleotides are TGTGCCAGCAGTTACTCGGGGGGGCCCTCCTACGAGCAGTACTTC.

This clonotype came up many times. The V call is TRBV7-2, the J call TRBJ2-3; 8 nucleotides match TRBD2. The ends lost 5 bases at V and 1 base at J; junction bases unmatched: 8. The CDR3 extends over 16 amino acids. From germline, CDR1 is SGHTA and CDR2 FQGNSA. CDR3 protein: CASSRSGRGGTDTQYF. CDR3 nucleotides: TGTGCCAGCAGCCGAAGCGGGCGGGGGGGCACAGATACGCAGTATTTT. Variable domain in full (rest from reference TRBV7-2 and TRBJ2-3): GAGVSQSPSNKVTEKGKDVELRCDPISGHTALYWYRQSLGQGLEFLIYFQGNSAPDKSGLPSDRFSAERTGGSVSTLTIQRTQQEDSAVYLCASSRSGRGGTDTQYFGPGTRLTVL.

Ten or more counts support this clonotype. CDR3 loop: CSRRWLRYTF. The CDR3 bases are TGCAGCCGGCGCTGGCTGAGGTACACCTTC. The chain is built from TRBV29-1 and TRBJ1-2, with unresolved D. The CDR3 covers 10 residues. Trimming removed 8 bases at V and 11 bases at J, with 15 bases between. CDR1 is SQVTM and CDR2 is ANQGSEA in the germline V gene.

The chain recombines TRBV7-9 with TRBJ2-3, with D perhaps assigned TRBD1 or TRBD2 (5 bases each). Trimming removed 1 base at V and 1 base at J, with 12 bases between. Germline CDR1 and CDR2: SEHNR and FQNEAQ (reference sequence). The CDR3 sequence is 16 residues long. CDR3 region: CASSLELGVGTDTQYF. In nucleotides, the CDR3 is TGTGCCAGCAGCTTAGAACTGGGGGTCGGCACAGATACGCAGTATTTT.

This clonotype was seen repeatedly, ten times or more. The rearrangement joins TRBV5-1 to TRBJ1-2, with no clear D. Deletions cut 2 bases from V and 3 bases from J, with 11 bases between. The length of the CDR3 is 14 residues. CDR1 is SGHRS and CDR2 is YFSETQ in the germline V gene. The CDR3 DNA reads as TGCGCCAGCAGCTTAGGGCAGGAGGACTATGGCTACACCTTC. It encodes CASSLGQEDYGYTF. The full variable domain, rest sourced from reference TRBV5-1 and TRBJ1-2, is KAGVTQTPRYLIKTRGQQVTLSCSPISGHRSVSWYQQTPGQGLQFLFEYFSETQRNKGNFPGRFSGRQFSNSRSEMNVSTLELGDSALYLCASSLGQEDYGYTFGSGTRLTVV.

V usage is TRBV7-9 and J usage is TRBJ1-2; D gene unclear. Germline CDR1 SEHNR, CDR2 FQNEAQ (reference sequence). CDR3 length: 12 residues. V was clipped by 1 base and J by 4 bases, with 4 bases between them. CDR3 DNA: TGTGCCAGCAGCTTAGAGCCCTATGGCTACACCTTC. Its protein product is CASSLEPYGYTF.

The chain has TRBV20-1 and TRBJ1-2; maybe TRBD1 (6 bases). The CDR3 runs to 16 residues. The V and J ends lost 5 bases and 2 bases respectively, with 21 bases between them. Germline V gene lookup returns CDR1 DFQATT and CDR2 SNEGSKA (reference sequence). In DNA, the CDR3 is TGCAGTGCTGGCTCGGGACACTTCGATGTAAACTATGGCTACACCTTC. Translated, it gives CSAGSGHFDVNYGYTF.